This T cell receptor (beta chain) was profiled in a study of T cells expressing NK-cell markers (dated by TCRdb to 2019 to 2021). Regarding the study in general: In sorted CD3+CD56+NKG2C+, CD3+CD56+NKG2C- and CD3+CD56-NKG2C+ T-cell subsets from several donors, TCR beta-chain repertoires were profiled. The study sequenced eight donors, all healthy volunteers chosen at random: three men and five women. Seven of the eight sequenced donors were HCMV-seropositive and one was HCMV-seronegative. Libraries were sequenced as 2 x 150 bp reads on Illumina HiSeq 2000/2500, MiSeq or NextSeq.

Overall study outcomes, separate from this receptor: Those dominant clonotypes were again the most abundant among CD3+CD56-NKG2C+ cells in four donors, at 28.3-60.1%. In six donors, the dominant CD3+CD56+NKG2C+ clonotypes were among the top 10 CD8+ clonotypes and accounted for about 1.0-8% of CD8+ T cells. Whether the expanded NKG2C-expressing T cell clones were specific for HCMV antigens remained unclear.

Remarks on this clonotype: This receptor's antigen is unknown.

Counted from cysteine to phenylalanine, this CDR3 has 11 amino acids. DNA was not recorded. According to the germline V gene, CDR1 reads SQVTM and CDR2 reads ANQGSEA. Sequenced on an Illumina HiSeq 2000. TCR beta cDNA libraries were prepared using 5'RACE template switching, which introduced a universal primer site and unique molecular identifiers. Priming for cDNA synthesis came from the TCR beta constant segment, and two successive PCR amplification steps followed. In the authors' own workflow: MIGEC handled demultiplexing of the reads and grouping by UMI, while MiTCR was used to assemble and quantify clonotypes. To remove erroneous sequences, TCR cDNA sequences were retained only when supported by two or more reads. Downstream repertoire analysis used the tcR package, and clonotypes were matched across fractions by CDR3 nucleotide sequence plus V segment. Antigen specificity was annotated against VDJdb with VDJmatch, allowing one amino acid substitution in CDR3. The reads, reprocessed by TCRdb, yield one row per CDR3 protein sequence and no DNA. In this record, the V and J calls reflect TCRdb's handling and not the investigators' own analysis. The table held for this sample gives about 150,000 distinct CDR3 sequences. Of the sample, more than 35% falls within the top ten clones.

A commercial ELISA kit detecting HCMV-specific IgG in serum was used to determine HCMV serostatus. Peripheral blood mononuclear cells were isolated from blood by Ficoll density gradient centrifugation. This receptor chain uses TRBV29-1 and TRBJ1-1; the D call from TCRdb, TRBD1, cannot be confirmed without DNA. The clonotype was recovered from a woman aged 45-60 years in good health. Donor details come from another sample of the same person, matched by shared clones. The sequenced sample consisted of blood T cells: a sorted CD56 or NKG2C T cell subset, CD4+ or CD8+ T cells, or bulk PBMC T cells (not recorded which). For the CDR3, the sequence is CSGRQGGGAFF.